This TCR beta chain was documented in a study of PD-L1 blockade in urothelial cancer. Across the whole study: Study patients had been treated with 0 to 3 previous chemotherapy regimens. Blood-derived samples held a median approximately 140,000 T cells.

The CDR3 extends over 15 amino acids. V lost 6 bases and J 2 bases, leaving 14 bases between the germline ends. Germline CDR1 SGHAT, CDR2 FQNNGV. Worth noting for this clone: Its target is unknown.

Each patient presented with locally advanced or metastatic urothelial carcinoma. Profiled with immunoSEQ multiplex PCR; TCRdb holds only in-frame clones, not every one. Among some 51,000 clones, approximately 83% were seen once, and the ten largest hold around 15%. Notes on the study in general: Durable-benefit cases showed more tumor-associated blood clone expansion at 3 weeks.

The receptor's source is a man between 60 and 70 years old with urothelial cancer. Sequenced here: PBMCs, sampled around atezolizumab (anti-PD-L1) treatment. The chain joins TRBV11-2 to TRBJ2-1; D might be TRBD2 (6 bases). CDR3 in amino acids: CASRLRDFTYNEQFF. The CDR3 DNA follows: TGTGCCAGCAGGTTACGGGACTTTACCTACAATGAGCAGTTCTTC.